This is a list of T cell receptor beta chains from one sample in a study of blood T cell repertoires in COVID-19. Some clones are missing from TCRdb's copy, which holds only in-frame ones; the method was immunoSEQ multiplex PCR. The table lists 360,000 or so clones, 88% of them singletons. The specimen was PBMCs or T cells enriched from blood (not recorded which). Receptor source: a woman aged 25 to 45 who had been exposed to COVID-19. CDR3s include the opening cysteine and the closing phenylalanine or tryptophan. A D gene is named only where the DNA matches it firmly. Clone sizes are given selectively: once, few, many, or a class where the clone is expanded.

TRBV28	-	TRBJ1-1	-	TGTGCCAGCAGTTGGGTTCAGGACACTGAAGCTTTCTTT	CASSWVQDTEAFF
TRBV6-5	TRBD1	TRBJ1-1	-	TGTGCCAGCAGTCCCGGGACAGCCTTGAACACTGAAGCTTTCTTT	CASSPGTALNTEAFF
TRBV3-1/TRBV3-2	TRBD1	TRBJ2-2	-	TGTGCCAGCAGCCTCGGACAGGGGGCGGGCACCGGGGAGCTGTTTTTT	CASSLGQGAGTGELFF
TRBV7-8	TRBD2	TRBJ2-7	-	TGTGCCAGCAGCTTAGTAGGACTAGCGTCTAGCGAGCAGTACTTC	CASSLVGLASSEQYF
TRBV19	-	TRBJ1-6	-	TGTGCCAGTAACAACCGGGGGGAGGCTAATTCACCCCTCCACTTT	CASNNRGEANSPLHF
TRBV11-3	TRBD1	TRBJ1-1	-	TGTGCCAGCAGCTCTAGACAGGGCAACACTGAAGCTTTCTTT	CASSSRQGNTEAFF
TRBV7-9	TRBD2	TRBJ2-1	-	TGTGCCAGCAGCTTAGTGACTAGCGGGAGGCGATATGAGCAGTTCTTC	CASSLVTSGRRYEQFF
TRBV11-2	TRBD1	TRBJ2-7	-	TGTGCCAGCAGCTTCCCCGGCAGGGGGATCTACGAGCAGTACTTC	CASSFPGRGIYEQYF
TRBV6-4	-	TRBJ2-1	-	TGTGCCAGCAGTGACTCCCTTTCGGGAGTAAGGAATGAGCAGTTCTTC	CASSDSLSGVRNEQFF
TRBV10-1	TRBD1	TRBJ2-2	few	TGCGCCACCCGAGCCGGGACAGGGAACACCGGGGAGCTGTTTTTT	CATRAGTGNTGELFF
TRBV6-5	TRBD1	TRBJ1-3	-	TGTGCCAGCAAACGTACAGGGGGTTTCGGAAACACCATATATTTT	CASKRTGGFGNTIYF
TRBV7-9	TRBD1	TRBJ1-6	-	TGTGCCAGCAGCCTGGGACAGACCTCCTATAATTCACCCCTCCACTTT	CASSLGQTSYNSPLHF
TRBV27	TRBD2	TRBJ2-1	once	TGTGCCAGCAGTAATCTAGCGGGAGGTAACAATGAGCAGTTCTTC	CASSNLAGGNNEQFF
TRBV25-1	TRBD2	TRBJ2-1	-	TGTGCCAGCAGTGATCCCGGACTAGCGGGAGAAGGCAATGAGCAGTTCTTC	CASSDPGLAGEGNEQFF
TRBV2	TRBD1	TRBJ2-7	-	TGTGCCAGCGCCCAGGGGGCGTTCTTCGAGCAGTACTTC	CASAQGAFFEQYF
TRBV7-3	TRBD1	TRBJ1-6	once	TGTGCCAGCAGCTCTTCATGGGACAGGGGGAATTCACCCCTCCACTTT	CASSSSWDRGNSPLHF
TRBV27	-	TRBJ1-5	-	TGTGCCAGCAGTCACGACAGGCCCTATAGCAATCAGCCCCAGCATTTT	CASSHDRPYSNQPQHF
TRBV28	TRBD2	TRBJ2-5	-	TGTGCCAGCAGCGCCGGGACTAGGGGAGAGACCCAGTACTTC	CASSAGTRGETQYF
TRBV6-6	-	TRBJ1-5	-	TGTGCCAGCACCCCAGGGGACCAGCCCCAGCATTTT	CASTPGDQPQHF
TRBV3-1/TRBV3-2	TRBD2	TRBJ2-1	-	TGTGCCAGCAGCCAAGATACTAGCGGGAGTCCGAATGAGCAGTTCTTC	CASSQDTSGSPNEQFF
TRBV21-1	-	TRBJ2-2	-	TGTGCCAGCAGCAAATCACCAGGGGAGGGAACCGGGGAGCTGTTTTTT	CASSKSPGEGTGELFF
TRBV7-8	-	TRBJ1-1	once	TGTGCCAGCAGCTTACGATCCCCACAGGGCGGCCACACTGAAGCTTTCTTT	CASSLRSPQGGHTEAFF
TRBV19	-	TRBJ1-1	once	TGTGCCAGTAGTACCCAGGGGAAGAACACTGAAGCTTTCTTT	CASSTQGKNTEAFF
TRBV29-1	TRBD2	TRBJ2-1	-	TGCAGCGTTGAATCCGGGACTACTAATGAGCAGTTCTTC	CSVESGTTNEQFF
TRBV28	TRBD1	TRBJ1-2	-	TGTGCCAGCAGTTTCCCCCCCGCCGGGACAGGGAATGGCTACACCTTC	CASSFPPAGTGNGYTF
TRBV29-1	-	TRBJ2-5	-	TGCAGCCCCCCTTTCGAGACCCAGTACTTC	CSPPFETQYF
TRBV28	TRBD1	TRBJ1-2	-	TGTGCCAGCAGTTCCCGATCGGACAGGGTCTATGGCTACACCTTC	CASSSRSDRVYGYTF
TRBV7-8	-	TRBJ1-1	-	TGTGCCAGCAGCTTAAACAGGGTTTCTGAAGCTTTCTTT	CASSLNRVSEAFF
TRBV29-1	-	TRBJ2-7	-	TGCAGCGTTTCCAACGTAGCCTACGAGCAGTACTTC	CSVSNVAYEQYF
TRBV4-2	TRBD1	TRBJ1-6	few	TGTGCCAGCAGCCAACCGCTTGGACAGGGTAATTCACCCCTCCACTTT	CASSQPLGQGNSPLHF
TRBV20-1	-	TRBJ1-2	few	TGCAGTGCTACAGGGGAGGGCTACACCTTC	CSATGEGYTF
TRBV5-4	TRBD1	TRBJ1-2	-	TGTGCCAGCAGCAAAACGGACAGGGTTATCGGTGGCTACACCTTC	CASSKTDRVIGGYTF
TRBV18	-	TRBJ2-1	-	TGTGCCAGCTCACCACTAATTAATGATCGGAATGAGCAGTTCTTC	CASSPLINDRNEQFF
TRBV2	-	TRBJ2-3	-	TGTGCCTGTGGCCGCACAGATACGCAGTATTTT	CACGRTDTQYF
TRBV7-9	-	TRBJ1-3	-	TGTGCCAGCAGCTTGCAGGGATTGGGAAACACCATATATTTT	CASSLQGLGNTIYF
TRBV4-2	TRBD2	TRBJ2-1	-	TGTGCCAGCAGCCAAGTTGGGCGGGAGGGCCTCGTCAATGAGCAGTTCTTC	CASSQVGREGLVNEQFF
TRBV3-1/TRBV3-2	TRBD2	TRBJ2-1	-	TGTGCCAGCAGCCAACTAGCGGGAGGCTTCAATGAGCAGTTCTTC	CASSQLAGGFNEQFF
TRBV28	-	TRBJ1-1	-	TGTGCCAGCAGTTTGCGGACGACAGGCCCCGGGGCAACTGAAGCTTTCTTT	CASSLRTTGPGATEAFF
TRBV28	-	TRBJ2-7	-	TGTGCCAGCAGTCTAGATACCTACGAGCAGTACTTC	CASSLDTYEQYF
TRBV18	TRBD1	TRBJ2-7	-	TGTGCCAGCTCACCCCCGGGACAGGGGTGGGAGCAGTACTTC	CASSPPGQGWEQYF
TRBV3-1/TRBV3-2	TRBD1	TRBJ1-6	once	TGTGCCAGCAGCCAAGGACAGGGACATTCACCCCTCCACTTT	CASSQGQGHSPLHF
TRBV27	-	TRBJ2-1	once	TGTGCCAGCAGTTTAACAGGGCCCTACAATGAGCAGTTCTTC	CASSLTGPYNEQFF
TRBV4-2	-	TRBJ2-2	-	TGTGCCAGCAGCCAAGGACTAGAAGATACCGGGGAGCTGTTTTTT	CASSQGLEDTGELFF